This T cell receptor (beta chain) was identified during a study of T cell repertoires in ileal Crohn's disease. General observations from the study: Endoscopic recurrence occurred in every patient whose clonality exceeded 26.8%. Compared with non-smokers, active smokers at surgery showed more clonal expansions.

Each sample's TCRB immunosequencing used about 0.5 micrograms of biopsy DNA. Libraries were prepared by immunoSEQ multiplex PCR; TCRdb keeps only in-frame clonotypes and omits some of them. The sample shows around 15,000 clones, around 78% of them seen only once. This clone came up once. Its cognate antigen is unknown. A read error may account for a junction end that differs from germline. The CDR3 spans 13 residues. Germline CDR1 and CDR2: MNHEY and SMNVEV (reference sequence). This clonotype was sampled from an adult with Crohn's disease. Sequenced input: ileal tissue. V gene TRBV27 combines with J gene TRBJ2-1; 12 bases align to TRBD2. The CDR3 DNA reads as TGTGCCAGCAGTTTACTAGCGGGGGGGCTCTGGGTCTTC. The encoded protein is CASSLLAGGLWVF.